A single sample gave rise to the 21 T cell receptor beta chains below, sequenced in a study of shared clonotypes between healthy human individuals. TCRdb's copy holds only in-frame clones and misses some; the assay was immunoSEQ multiplex PCR. The table shows more than 2 million clones, with around 95% occurring only once. Input material: naive CD4+ T cells sorted from blood. Subset of the sample: CD45RA+ positively selected. These receptor sequences come from a man younger than 30 in good health.

V usage is TRBV7-8 and J usage is TRBJ2-5; TRBD2 agrees at 9 bases. V gave up 0 bases and J gave up 5 bases; unmatched junction bases: 7. Germline V CDR1 and CDR2: SGHVS, FQNEAQ. CDR3 size: 16 residues. CDR3 amino acids: CASSLASLAGDETQYF. In DNA, the CDR3 is TGTGCCAGCAGCTTAGCGTCTTTAGCGGGGGATGAGACCCAGTACTTC.

V is TRBV27 and J is TRBJ1-1; TRBD1 might be the D (6 bases). The CDR3 totals 15 residues. Germline lookup yields CDR1 MNHEY and CDR2 SMNVEV (reference sequence). The V end lost 3 bases, the J end lost 0 bases, and 11 bases lay between the germline ends. DNA for the CDR3: TGTGCCAGCAGTTTGACAACAGGGCTGAACACTGAAGCTTTCTTT. Residues: CASSLTTGLNTEAFF.

This chain joins TRBV7-9 and TRBJ2-1, with D maybe TRBD2 (6 bases). Germline V CDR1 and CDR2: SEHNR, FQNEAQ (reference sequence). The V end lost 5 bases, the J end lost 6 bases, and 11 bases lay between the germline ends. This CDR3 contains 13 residues. This chain's CDR3 is CASSTGLFNEQFF. The CDR3 DNA reads TGTGCCAGCAGCACGGGACTGTTCAATGAGCAGTTCTTC.

The CDR3, as DNA: TGCAGCGTCCCAGTTGGGAGCACAGATACGCAGTATTTT. Amino acids: CSVPVGSTDTQYF. This chain connects TRBV29-1 to TRBJ2-3; D gene unclear. Germline assignment: CDR1 SQVTM and CDR2 ANQGSEA. The CDR3 covers 13 residues. Trimming removed 6 bases at V and 0 bases at J, with 10 bases between.

This rearrangement joins TRBV5-1 to TRBJ1-2; 8 nucleotides match TRBD1. The CDR3 covers 14 residues. V was pared by 5 bases and J by 8 bases, with 11 bases of the junction left unmatched. Germline V CDR1 and CDR2: SGHRS, YFSETQ. This CDR3 is CASSLIGTGGGYTF. The CDR3 DNA sequence: TGCGCCAGCAGTCTCATAGGGACAGGAGGAGGCTACACCTTC.

The chain is built from TRBV7-2 and TRBJ2-7; 7 bases fit TRBD2. This CDR3 contains 15 residues. V trimming: 4 bases; J trimming: 4 bases; junction bases outside the gene matches: 10. Germline V gene data show CDR1 as SGHTA and CDR2 as FQGNSA. The CDR3 sequence: CASSWMTSSGYEQYF. CDR3 in DNA: TGTGCCAGCAGCTGGATGACTAGCTCGGGATACGAGCAGTACTTC. The full variable domain, with the rest looked up from reference TRBV7-2 and TRBJ2-7, is GAGVSQSPSNKVTEKGKDVELRCDPISGHTALYWYRQSLGQGLEFLIYFQGNSAPDKSGLPSDRFSAERTGGSVSTLTIQRTQQEDSAVYLCASSWMTSSGYEQYFGPGTRLTVT.

V is TRBV11-2 and J is TRBJ1-1; the D is unclear. CDR1 and CDR2 from the germline V gene are SGHAT and FQNNGV. The CDR3 is 14 amino acids. Deletions cut 0 bases from V and 7 bases from J, with 12 bases between. DNA for the CDR3: TGTGCCAGCAGCTTAGATACGTGGAGTGTTGAAGCTTTCTTT. Residues: CASSLDTWSVEAFF. The full variable domain, with the rest looked up from reference TRBV11-2 and TRBJ1-1, is EAGVAQSPRYKIIEKRQSVAFWCNPISGHATLYWYQQILGQGPKLLIQFQNNGVVDDSQLPKDRFSAERLKGVDSTLKIQPAKLEDSAVYLCASSLDTWSVEAFFGQGTRLTVV.

This sequence joins TRBV6-1 and TRBJ2-7; possible D gene TRBD1, 6 bases. The V and J ends lost 5 bases and 0 bases respectively, with 11 bases between them. The germline gives CDR1 MNHNS, CDR2 SASEGT. The CDR3 length is 14 residues. The CDR3 nucleotides are TGTGCCAGCAGTTCCATACAGGGCTCCTACGAGCAGTACTTC. It is translated as CASSSIQGSYEQYF.

The V and J genes are TRBV25-1 and TRBJ1-4; 9 bases align to TRBD1. Germline V gives CDR1 MGHDK, CDR2 SYGVNS. CDR3 length: 16 amino acids. With 6 bases clipped from V and 5 bases from J, the junction kept 10 bases outside the gene matches. The CDR3 loop is CASSDRPGQGNEKLFF. The CDR3 DNA sequence: TGTGCCAGCAGCGACCGGCCGGGACAGGGAAATGAAAAACTGTTTTTT.

This chain uses TRBV10-3 with TRBJ2-1, with a tentative D call TRBD2 (5 bases). CDR1 ENHRY and CDR2 SYGVKD come from the germline V gene. The V end was cut by 5 bases, the J end by 4 bases, with 9 bases between. CDR3 length: 13 amino acids. For the CDR3, the DNA is TGTGCCATCAGTCCGGGAAGTTACAATGAGCAGTTCTTC. It encodes CAISPGSYNEQFF.

The rearrangement uses TRBV4-1 and TRBJ2-3; D is unresolved. V was shortened by 8 bases and J by 0 bases, with 18 bases between the two germline ends. This CDR3 region has 16 residues. CDR1 is MGHRA and CDR2 is YSYEKL in the germline V gene. The CDR3: CASASSRQPSTDTQYF. The CDR3 bases are TGCGCCAGCGCCAGTTCTCGTCAGCCCAGCACAGATACGCAGTATTTT.

The chain combines TRBV19 with TRBJ1-5; no firm D call. V gave up 2 bases and J gave up 0 bases, with 8 bases separating them. Germline V gene data show CDR1 as LNHDA and CDR2 as SQIVND (reference sequence). CDR3 length: 15 residues. CDR3 loop: CASSITDGSNQPQHF. As DNA, the CDR3 is TGTGCCAGTAGTATAACTGACGGTAGCAATCAGCCCCAGCATTTT.

The V gene is TRBV10-1, the J gene TRBJ1-1; D is uncertain. The CDR3 is made up of 14 amino acids. Trimming pared 3 bases from V and 4 bases from J, leaving 12 bases between. From germline, CDR1 is WNHNN and CDR2 SYGVQD (reference sequence). CDR3 DNA: TGCGCCAGCAGTGACCAACCGAGTATCACTGAAGCTTTCTTT. Its protein is CASSDQPSITEAFF.

Note on this clone: Different DNA sequences within this sample yield the same CDR3. The CDR3 DNA is TGTGCCTGGGAGACAGGGGCTAACACTGAAGCTTTCTTT. Protein: CAWETGANTEAFF. The V gene is TRBV30, the J gene TRBJ1-1; 8 bases are shared with TRBD1. The CDR3 loop spans 13 amino acids. Per germline, CDR1 GTSNPN and CDR2 SVGIG (reference sequence). J lost 2 bases, V lost 5 bases, and 4 bases had no gene match.

The chain links TRBV5-5 to TRBJ2-3; D not certain. Germline-derived CDR1 and CDR2 are SGHKS and YYEKEE (reference sequence). The CDR3 runs to 16 residues. The V end lost 3 bases, the J end lost 1 base, and 15 bases lay between the germline ends. In nucleotides, the CDR3 is TGTGCCAGCAGCTGGCTCTTTGGTGGGGGCACAGATACGCAGTATTTT. Encoded protein: CASSWLFGGGTDTQYF.

J is TRBJ2-5 and V is TRBV29-1; TRBD2 matches 8 bases. V was pared by 4 bases and J by 5 bases, with 9 bases of the junction left unmatched. The CDR3 length is 14 residues. CDR1 is SQVTM and CDR2 is ANQGSEA in the germline V gene. The CDR3 coding sequence is TGCAGCGTTGTGGGGACTAGTTTGTTTGAGACCCAGTACTTC. It is translated as CSVVGTSLFETQYF.

The chain couples TRBV5-4 to TRBJ2-7; D is ambiguous. Deletions cut 0 bases from V and 1 base from J, with 14 bases between. Germline V lookup: CDR1 SGHNT, CDR2 YYREEE (reference sequence). The CDR3 covers 16 residues. Here the CDR3 reads CASSLGLGVVSYEQYF. CDR3 bases: TGTGCCAGCAGCTTGGGTCTAGGAGTAGTGTCCTACGAGCAGTACTTC.

V and J are TRBV18 and TRBJ2-7; 7 bases match TRBD2. CDR3 length equals 14 residues. Losses at the gene ends were 3 bases for V and 5 bases for J; bases not matched to a gene: 7. Germline V lookup: CDR1 KGHSH, CDR2 LQKENI. CDR3 region: CASSPGGSRHEQYF. As DNA, the CDR3 is TGTGCCAGCTCACCTGGCGGGAGTCGCCACGAGCAGTACTTC.

This chain uses TRBV5-1 with TRBJ2-7, with 7 bases identical to TRBD1. Unmatched junction bases numbered 6, after V lost 3 bases and J lost 6 bases. CDR3 length: 13 residues. Germline CDR1 is SGHRS and CDR2 is YFSETQ. The CDR3 DNA reads as TGCGCCAGCAGCTCGGGACAGTTGGGCGAGCAGTACTTC. The encoded protein is CASSSGQLGEQYF.

V usage is TRBV19 and J usage is TRBJ1-6; the D gene is possibly TRBD1 (5 bases). The V end lost 3 bases, the J end lost 0 bases, and 18 bases lay between the germline ends. CDR1 and CDR2 from the germline V gene are LNHDA and SQIVND (reference sequence). The CDR3 loop spans 19 amino acids. The CDR3 nucleotides are TGTGCCAGTAGTATTGCCCCGGGACGGAAGAGCTCCTATAATTCACCCCTCCACTTT. It is translated as CASSIAPGRKSSYNSPLHF.

The gene calls are TRBV7-2 and TRBJ2-5; D gene ambiguous. Germline lookup yields CDR1 SGHTA and CDR2 FQGNSA. The CDR3 is made up of 13 amino acids. V was clipped by 6 bases and J by 1 base, with 9 bases between them. The CDR3 nucleotides read TGTGCCAGCAGTATTAGGCGCCAAGAGACCCAGTACTTC. The encoded protein is CASSIRRQETQYF.